A selection of T cell receptor beta chains follows, all from one sample in a study of cytomegalovirus exposure and HLA in healthy donors. Only in-frame clones appear in the TCRdb table, and some are missing; sequencing was by immunoSEQ multiplex PCR. The sample comprises tens of thousands of clones, around 85% of which are singletons, and 2.5% to 3.5% rests with the top ten. Sequencing used PBMCs. The receptors were sampled from a man aged 25 to 40 in good health and CMV-seronegative. CDR3s include the opening cysteine and the closing phenylalanine or tryptophan. The D gene is left open where the match is weak. Expanded clones are given a class, and other clones once, few, many or no size at all.

v_gene,abundance,d_gene,j_gene,CDR3nt,CDR3aa
TRBV4-3,-,-,TRBJ1-2,TGCGCCAGCAGCCTAAGCAGGGGCCTAGACTATGGCTACACCTTC,CASSLSRGLDYGYTF
TRBV10-3,-,-,TRBJ1-2,TGTGCCATCAGAGAACCGGGTCTTTATGGCTACACCTTC,CAIREPGLYGYTF
TRBV7-9,-,-,TRBJ1-1,TGTGCCAGCAGGGGGCCTAACACTGAAGCTTTCTTT,CASRGPNTEAFF
TRBV30,-,-,TRBJ2-3,TGTGCCTGGAGTCGCGCCGGTAAACCCACAGATACGCAGTATTTT,CAWSRAGKPTDTQYF
TRBV28,-,-,TRBJ1-4,TGTGCCAGCAGTTTAGGCGGGGATAATGAAAAACTGTTTTTT,CASSLGGDNEKLFF
TRBV4-1,-,-,TRBJ2-7,TGCGCCAGCAGCCAAGGGGCGAAAAATTCCTACGAGCAGTACTTC,CASSQGAKNSYEQYF
TRBV9,-,-,TRBJ2-1,TGTGCCAGCAGCGTACCGCCCGCAGAGGGGGATGAGCAGTTCTTC,CASSVPPAEGDEQFF
TRBV5-4,-,-,TRBJ2-3,TGTGCCAGCAGCTTGGATGGCGGGGGCCGCACAGATACGCAGTATTTT,CASSLDGGGRTDTQYF
TRBV5-1,-,-,TRBJ1-5,TGCGCCAGCAGCTTGGGACTCAATCAGCCCCAGCATTTT,CASSLGLNQPQHF
TRBV2,-,TRBD1,TRBJ1-2,TGTGCCAGCAGAGATTGGACAGGGAATGGCTACACCTTC,CASRDWTGNGYTF
TRBV7-8,-,-,TRBJ2-7,TGTGCCAGCAGCGTAGCTTTCCGGGGGGCGGCGCAGTACGAGCAGTACTTC,CASSVAFRGAAQYEQYF
TRBV28,-,TRBD1,TRBJ2-3,TGTGCCAGCAGCCCTAGGACAGGGGGATGGACAGATACGCAGTATTTT,CASSPRTGGWTDTQYF
TRBV12-5,once,TRBD1,TRBJ2-7,TGTGCTAGTGCTAAGGGACAGGGGATAAATTACGAGCAGTACTTC,CASAKGQGINYEQYF
TRBV6-1,-,TRBD1,TRBJ2-4,TGTGCCAGCAGTTTTTTGCGGGACAGGGGAAACATTCAGTACTTC,CASSFLRDRGNIQYF
TRBV11-3,-,TRBD1,TRBJ1-1,TGTGCCAGCAGCCCCTACCAGGGACAGGTAAATAATGAAGCTTTCTTT,CASSPYQGQVNNEAFF
TRBV5-4,-,-,TRBJ2-7,TGTGCCAGCAGCTTGTATCAGGTCGAGCAGTACTTC,CASSLYQVEQYF
TRBV18,-,-,TRBJ1-5,TGTGCCAGCTCACCAGAGGGTTCGAATCAGCCCCAGCATTTT,CASSPEGSNQPQHF
TRBV7-9,-,-,TRBJ2-7,TGTGCCAGCAGCTTCACGGTAGGAGGTCCACCTCAATACGAGCAGTACTTC,CASSFTVGGPPQYEQYF
TRBV19,-,-,TRBJ1-1,TGTGCCAGTAGTATTGTCGGGGTTACGAACACTGAAGCTTTCTTT,CASSIVGVTNTEAFF
TRBV5-8,-,-,TRBJ2-7,TGTGCCAGCAGCTTGGGGCTGGAGGCCTTCACCGAGCAGTACTTC,CASSLGLEAFTEQYF
TRBV30,-,TRBD1,TRBJ1-2,TGTGCGCGCGACAGGGGACAATACTATGGCTACACCTTC,CARDRGQYYGYTF
TRBV7-3,once,TRBD2,TRBJ2-1,TGTGCCAGCAGCTCGGGACTAGCTCTCAATGAGCAGTTCTTC,CASSSGLALNEQFF
TRBV30,-,TRBD1,TRBJ1-5,TGTGCCTGGAGTGTAAGGGGACAGAAAAATCAGCCCCAGCATTTT,CAWSVRGQKNQPQHF
TRBV18,-,-,TRBJ2-2,TGTGCCAGCTCACCACAACAGGGTCACACCGGGGAGCTGTTTTTT,CASSPQQGHTGELFF
TRBV18,few,TRBD1,TRBJ1-2,TGTGCCAGCTCTGGGACAGGGATTCATGGCTACACCTTC,CASSGTGIHGYTF
TRBV5-5,-,TRBD2,TRBJ2-2,TGTGCCAGCAGCTTGGGACTAGCGGGGGGGCATGGCACCGGGGAGCTGTTTTTT,CASSLGLAGGHGTGELFF
TRBV30,-,TRBD1,TRBJ2-7,TGTGCCTGGGGTGACAGGGGGCGCGAGCAGTACTTC,CAWGDRGREQYF
TRBV30,-,TRBD1,TRBJ1-1,TGTGCCTGGAGCGCCCAGGGGGGAACTGAAGCTTTCTTT,CAWSAQGGTEAFF
TRBV7-2,-,-,TRBJ2-2,TGTGCCAGCAGCTCCGAAGAGGCCACCGGGGAGCTGTTTTTT,CASSSEEATGELFF
TRBV6-1,-,TRBD1,TRBJ1-2,TGTGCCAGCAGAACGACAGGGTTGGACTTTAATGGCTACACCTTC,CASRTTGLDFNGYTF
TRBV6-5,once,-,TRBJ2-7,TGTGCCAGCAGCGCCGGAAGGGGCTCCTACGAGCAGTACTTC,CASSAGRGSYEQYF
TRBV27,-,-,TRBJ2-2,TGTGCCAGCAGATCCACAGGGACCGGGGAGCTGTTTTTT,CASRSTGTGELFF
TRBV12-5,-,-,TRBJ1-1,TGTGCTAGTGGCGGCTTGCGTCTGACAGATAGTAGGGGCACTGAAGCTTTCTTT,CASGGLRLTDSRGTEAFF
TRBV5-1,-,-,TRBJ2-3,TGCGCCAGCAGCCCCCTTCGAGGGTCAGATACGCAGTATTTT,CASSPLRGSDTQYF
TRBV27,-,TRBD2,TRBJ2-7,TGTGCCAGCAGCCCCGTGGTGGGCGGGGGGTCCTACGAGCAGTACTTC,CASSPVVGGGSYEQYF
TRBV6-5,-,-,TRBJ1-2,TGTGCCAGCAGGTTGACAGCTCCTAACTATGGCTACACCTTC,CASRLTAPNYGYTF
TRBV6-5,few,TRBD1,TRBJ1-1,TGTGCCAGCAGGAGGGGACAGATGAACACTGAAGCTTTCTTT,CASRRGQMNTEAFF
TRBV6-1,few,TRBD2,TRBJ2-1,TGTGCCAGCAGAAGTCAGCGGGGGGGCTACAATGAGCAGTTCTTC,CASRSQRGGYNEQFF
TRBV7-3,-,TRBD1,TRBJ2-7,TGTGCCAGCAGCACCATGGACAGGGGCTCCTACGAGCAGTACTTC,CASSTMDRGSYEQYF
TRBV15,few,-,TRBJ1-2,TGTGCCACCAGCAGAGAGCGCAACTATGGCTACACCTTC,CATSRERNYGYTF
TRBV7-9,-,-,TRBJ2-3,TGTGCCAGCAGGGTGGGGGGAGATACGCAGTATTTT,CASRVGGDTQYF
TRBV5-4,-,TRBD2,TRBJ2-7,TGTGCCAGCAGCGGGGGACTAGCGGGGACCTACGAGCAGTACTTC,CASSGGLAGTYEQYF
TRBV5-6,-,-,TRBJ2-7,TGTGCCAGCAGCACCGGGACACCCTACGAGCAGTACTTC,CASSTGTPYEQYF
TRBV9,-,-,TRBJ2-1,TGTGCCAGCAGCTTACAACCAGGCGCCTACAATGAGCAGTTCTTC,CASSLQPGAYNEQFF
TRBV28,few,-,TRBJ1-1,TGTGCCAGCAGCCTCGGGGGGGCCCAAGCTGAAGCTTTCTTT,CASSLGGAQAEAFF
TRBV18,-,-,TRBJ2-5,TGTGCCAGCTCACCACGAGTCCAAAATATGGAGACCCAGTACTTC,CASSPRVQNMETQYF
TRBV10-3,-,TRBD1,TRBJ1-6,TGTGCCATCAGTGCCGGGACAGCCTACTCCTATAATTCCCCCCTCCACTTT,CAISAGTAYSYNSPLHF
TRBV5-6,once,-,TRBJ2-5,TGTGCCAGCAGCTTGTTTCTTGGGCCACAGGGCTTTAGCCAAGAGACCCAGTACTTC,CASSLFLGPQGFSQETQYF
TRBV6-1,few,-,TRBJ1-5,TGTGCCAGCAGTGTGGAGATATTCTATCAGCCCCAGCATTTT,CASSVEIFYQPQHF
TRBV19,-,TRBD1,TRBJ2-5,TGTGCCAGTAGTATGGATAACAGGGGGTTCCAAGAGACCCAGTACTTC,CASSMDNRGFQETQYF
TRBV4-3,-,TRBD1,TRBJ1-4,TGCGCCAGCAGCCAAGATTCGTATGAGGGGGCGGAGGAAAAACTGTTTTTT,CASSQDSYEGAEEKLFF
TRBV7-2,-,-,TRBJ2-7,TGTGCCAGCAGCTTATACAGGGTCTACGAGCAGTACTTC,CASSLYRVYEQYF
TRBV10-3,-,TRBD1,TRBJ1-2,TGTGCCATCAGCGGGACAGGGGATGGTGGCTACACCTTC,CAISGTGDGGYTF
TRBV27,-,TRBD1,TRBJ2-2,TGTGCCAGCAGTTCTGACAGGGGTAGACGGACCGGGGAGCTGTTTTTT,CASSSDRGRRTGELFF
TRBV19,-,-,TRBJ1-2,TGTGCCAGTGATCGGGAAGGCTATGGCTACACCTTC,CASDREGYGYTF
TRBV6-1,-,-,TRBJ2-7,TGTGCCAGCAGTGTTACCTACGAGCAGTACTTC,CASSVTYEQYF